This T cell receptor beta chain was retrieved from a study of OX40 agonist ivuxolimab in advanced cancers. Study overall: Across the patients, intravenous ivuxolimab was delivered every 2 weeks at 0.01 to 10 mg/kg. Study findings and constraints: CD4+ and CD8+ blood T cells expanded clonally by week 6 at 0.1 to 3.0 mg/kg.

Points on this clone: Its antigen is not known.

Profiling relied on immunoSEQ multiplex PCR, and the TCRdb table lists in-frame clones only, not all of them. Of around 13,000 clones in the sample, around two thirds were seen once. The CDR3 runs to 15 residues. The germline CDR1 and CDR2 sequences are MRHNA and SNTAGT. With V trimmed by 2 bases and J by 4 bases, 0 bases remained unmatched. The source material was CD4+ or CD8+ T cells sorted from blood, sampled in a trial of the OX40 agonist ivuxolimab. This receptor was obtained from an adult with an advanced solid tumor such as melanoma, head and neck, liver or kidney cancer. The chain is built from TRBV6-4 and TRBJ2-3; 13 bases map to TRBD2. The CDR3 DNA follows: TGTGCCAGCAGTGACGGACTAGCGGGAGCAGATACGCAGTATTTT. Translating it yields CASSDGLAGADTQYF.